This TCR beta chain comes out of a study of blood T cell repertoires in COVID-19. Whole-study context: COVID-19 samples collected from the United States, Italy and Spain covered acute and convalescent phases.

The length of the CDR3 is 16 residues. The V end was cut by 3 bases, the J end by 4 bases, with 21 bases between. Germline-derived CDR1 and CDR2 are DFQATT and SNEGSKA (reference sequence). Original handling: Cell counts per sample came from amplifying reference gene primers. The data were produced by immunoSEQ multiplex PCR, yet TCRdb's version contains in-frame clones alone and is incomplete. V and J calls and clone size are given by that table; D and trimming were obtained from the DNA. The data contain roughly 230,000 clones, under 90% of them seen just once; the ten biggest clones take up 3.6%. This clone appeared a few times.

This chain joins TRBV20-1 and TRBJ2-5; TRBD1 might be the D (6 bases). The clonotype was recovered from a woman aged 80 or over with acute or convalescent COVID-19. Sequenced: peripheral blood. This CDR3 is CSASRQGWSQGETQYF. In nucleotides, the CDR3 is TGCAGTGCTAGTCGTCAGGGGTGGTCCCAGGGAGAGACCCAGTACTTC.